The TCR beta chain under discussion was sequenced for a study of T cell changes during pregnancy in multiple sclerosis. V shed 5 bases, J shed 5 bases, and the junction held 6 bases outside the gene matches. The germline V gene encodes CDR1 SGHTA and CDR2 FQGNSA. The CDR3 is 16 amino acids. Assay used: immunoSEQ multiplex PCR; TCRdb lists only in-frame clones, some missing. The table includes around 63,000 clones, 90% to 95% detected once. The receptor comes from a female donor in good health, enrolled as a control in a pregnancy study. V gene TRBV7-2 combines with J gene TRBJ2-2; 12 nucleotides line up with TRBD1. Sequenced here: peripheral blood, sampled in the third trimester of pregnancy. This CDR3 reads CASSPRDRGRTGELFF. CDR3 DNA: TGTGCCAGCAGCCCCCGGGACAGGGGGCGGACCGGGGAGCTGTTTTTT.